This is a list of T cell receptor beta chains from one sample in a study of blood T cell repertoires in COVID-19. Method: immunoSEQ multiplex PCR; TCRdb's copy keeps in-frame clones and lacks some. The repertoire holds approximately 670,000 clones, 80% to 90% seen once, with under 0.3% in the top ten. The specimen was peripheral blood. The receptor source for this set is a woman aged 18-35 years with acute or convalescent COVID-19. CDR3s include the opening cysteine and the closing phenylalanine or tryptophan. Fields, in order: clone size, V gene, J gene, D gene, CDR3 DNA, CDR3 protein. The D gene is left open where the match is weak. Clone size is not always given. Where it is, it says once, few, many or a class for expanded clones.

clone_size: -; v_call: TRBV7-9; j_call: TRBJ2-1; d_call: -; cdr3_nt: TGTGCTACCGCCACCGGACTCGGCTCCTACAATGAGCAGTTCTTC; cdr3_aa: CATATGLGSYNEQFF
clone_size: -; v_call: TRBV10-1; j_call: TRBJ1-5; d_call: -; cdr3_nt: TGCGCCAGCAGTGCCTCGGGACACAGATATAGCAATCAGCCCCAGCATTTT; cdr3_aa: CASSASGHRYSNQPQHF
clone_size: -; v_call: TRBV27; j_call: TRBJ2-5; d_call: TRBD2; cdr3_nt: TGTGCCAGCAGTTCGGGACTAGCGAATCGTGAGACCCAGTACTTC; cdr3_aa: CASSSGLANRETQYF
clone_size: once; v_call: TRBV6-5; j_call: TRBJ1-2; d_call: TRBD1; cdr3_nt: TGTGCCAGCAGTCCGTCCCGGGACAGGTTCTATGGCTACACCTTC; cdr3_aa: CASSPSRDRFYGYTF
clone_size: -; v_call: TRBV7-9; j_call: TRBJ1-1; d_call: TRBD1; cdr3_nt: TGTGCCAGCAGCTTCCGGGACAGGGGGCGGGTAGGGAACACTGAAGCTTTCTTT; cdr3_aa: CASSFRDRGRVGNTEAFF
clone_size: -; v_call: TRBV27; j_call: TRBJ1-1; d_call: TRBD1; cdr3_nt: TGTGCCAGCAGTTGGAAGACAGGGATCACTGAAGCTTTCTTT; cdr3_aa: CASSWKTGITEAFF
clone_size: -; v_call: TRBV9; j_call: TRBJ2-1; d_call: -; cdr3_nt: TGTGCCAGCAGCGTAGGGATGACAGGTTCCTACAATGAGCAGTTCTTC; cdr3_aa: CASSVGMTGSYNEQFF
clone_size: -; v_call: TRBV5-3; j_call: TRBJ1-2; d_call: TRBD1; cdr3_nt: TGTGCCAGAGGCAAGACAGGGTGTTGTGGCTACACCTTC; cdr3_aa: CARGKTGCCGYTF
clone_size: few; v_call: TRBV5-1; j_call: TRBJ1-1; d_call: -; cdr3_nt: TGCGCCAGCAGGAACAGGGTCACTGAAGCTTTCTTT; cdr3_aa: CASRNRVTEAFF
clone_size: -; v_call: TRBV5-8; j_call: TRBJ2-5; d_call: TRBD2; cdr3_nt: TGTGCCAGCAGCTCCCTGGGAGCGGGGGGGCAAGAGACCCAGTACTTC; cdr3_aa: CASSSLGAGGQETQYF
clone_size: -; v_call: TRBV10-3; j_call: TRBJ2-3; d_call: TRBD1; cdr3_nt: TGTGCCACCCGAGACAGGGTCGGCACAGATACGCAGTATTTT; cdr3_aa: CATRDRVGTDTQYF
clone_size: -; v_call: TRBV9; j_call: TRBJ2-7; d_call: TRBD1; cdr3_nt: TGTGCCAGCAGCGTAGTGGGGACAGCTTCCTACGAGCAGTACTTC; cdr3_aa: CASSVVGTASYEQYF
clone_size: -; v_call: TRBV6-5; j_call: TRBJ1-5; d_call: TRBD1; cdr3_nt: TGTGCCAGCAGTTTCATCGTGACAGGGGAGGGACAGCCCCAGCATTTT; cdr3_aa: CASSFIVTGEGQPQHF
clone_size: -; v_call: TRBV9; j_call: TRBJ1-2; d_call: -; cdr3_nt: TGTGCCAGCAGCGTTGGGGGGGAGACGGCGGCCAACTATGGCTACACCTTC; cdr3_aa: CASSVGGETAANYGYTF
clone_size: -; v_call: TRBV24-1; j_call: TRBJ1-3; d_call: -; cdr3_nt: TGTGCCGCAGGACAGGGAAACACCATATATTTT; cdr3_aa: CAAGQGNTIYF
clone_size: -; v_call: TRBV4-2; j_call: TRBJ1-4; d_call: -; cdr3_nt: TGTGCCAGCAGCCAAGAAGGAGTCCGAGGGAGCGAAAAACTGTTTTTT; cdr3_aa: CASSQEGVRGSEKLFF
clone_size: -; v_call: TRBV4-3; j_call: TRBJ2-1; d_call: TRBD2; cdr3_nt: TGCGCCAGCAGCCAAGAGAGCGGGGGGCCCAATGAGCAGTTCTTC; cdr3_aa: CASSQESGGPNEQFF
clone_size: -; v_call: TRBV14; j_call: TRBJ2-2; d_call: -; cdr3_nt: TGTGCCAGCAGCTTTACTAGCACCGGGGAGCTGTTTTTT; cdr3_aa: CASSFTSTGELFF
clone_size: few; v_call: TRBV5-1; j_call: TRBJ2-7; d_call: -; cdr3_nt: TGCGCCAGCAGCTTGATCGGGTTTTACGAGCAGTACTTC; cdr3_aa: CASSLIGFYEQYF
clone_size: once; v_call: TRBV6-5; j_call: TRBJ2-2; d_call: -; cdr3_nt: TGTGCCAGCAACTTAGTGGTCCCGGGGGAGCTGTTTTTT; cdr3_aa: CASNLVVPGELFF
clone_size: -; v_call: TRBV28; j_call: TRBJ2-7; d_call: TRBD2; cdr3_nt: TGTGCCAGCAGCACGTATAGCGGGGCGGAATACGAGCAGTACTTC; cdr3_aa: CASSTYSGAEYEQYF
clone_size: -; v_call: TRBV7-9; j_call: TRBJ2-2; d_call: -; cdr3_nt: TGTGCCAGCAGGTCCCCGACACCCACCGGGGAGCTGTTTTTT; cdr3_aa: CASRSPTPTGELFF